The next 5 T cell receptor beta chains were all read from a single sample in a study of tumor-infiltrating lymphocytes in primary liver carcinoma. Starting from 500 ng of total RNA, TCR beta cDNA was produced with a primer in the constant region. Three nested multiplex PCR rounds of slightly modified ARM-PCR generated TCR beta libraries. The two initial PCR rounds, ten to eleven cycles each, used TRBV1-TRBV30 forward and C-beta reverse primers. One entry per CDR3 protein results from TCRdb running MiXCR on the multiplex PCR reads. Of some 120,000 distinct CDR3 sequences listed, 50% to 70% are singletons. Investigators took RNA and DNA out together from roughly 18-30 mg of unsorted bulk tissue. Material for sequencing was liver tumor tissue from sampling region 1. Indicated subset: tumor region T1, superior pole. Every receptor here comes from a woman aged 60-75 years with primary liver carcinoma and hepatitis B virus infection.

The CDR3 sequence is CASSISGRVWYNEQFF. CDR3 DNA sequence: TGTGCCAGCAGCATTAGCGGAAGGGTCTGGTACAATGAGCAGTTCTTC. The chain combines TRBV11-3 with TRBJ2-1, with D tentatively TRBD2 (6 bases). The V gene's germline CDR1 is SGHNT and CDR2 YENEEA. CDR3 length: 16 residues. The V and J ends lost 5 bases and 4 bases respectively, with 18 bases between them.

As for this clonotype: A read error may be the cause here, since a much bigger clone is one base away. The J gene is TRBJ2-3, the V gene TRBV4-1, with 9 bases aligning to TRBD2. Germline values: CDR1 MGHRA, CDR2 YSYEKL. The CDR3 has 11 amino acids. DNA of the CDR3: TGCGCCAGCGCAGGAAGCGGGAGGTATGTTTTT. Translating gives CASAGSGRYVF.

A note on this clonotype: This may stem from a read error, because a much larger clone lies one nucleotide away. The V call is TRBV29-1, the J call TRBJ2-7; D might be TRBD1 (6 bases). The CDR3 has 12 residues. Trimming took off 6 bases at V and 4 bases at J, with 13 bases between the two ends. CDR1 and CDR2 from the germline V gene are SQVTM and ANQGSEA. The CDR3 region has the DNA TGCAGCGTGCGGACAGAGAGATACGAGCAGTACTTC. Protein product: CSVRTERYEQYF.

This clonotype has a count of ten or more. The chain combines TRBV12-3 or TRBV12-4 with TRBJ1-3; D ambiguous. This CDR3 is 14 amino acids long. V dropped 2 bases and J dropped 4 bases, with 9 bases sitting between them. The CDR3 sequence is CASSLMVVGNTIYF. CDR3 DNA sequence: TGTGCCAGCAGTTTAATGGTCGTCGGAAACACCATATATTTT.

This clonotype was observed a few times. This clone may be a read error of a much larger clone one base away. The CDR3 loop is CSVQRDHSYNEQSF. In DNA form, the CDR3 reads TGCAGCGTTCAGCGGGATCACTCCTACAATGAGCAGTCCTTC. The J gene is TRBJ2-1, the V gene TRBV29-1; 7 positions agree with TRBD2. The germline V gene encodes CDR1 SQVTM and CDR2 ANQGSEA. The CDR3 consists of 14 residues.